This T cell receptor (beta chain) was documented in a study of T cell changes during pregnancy in multiple sclerosis. The table came from immunoSEQ multiplex PCR; TCRdb's copy has only in-frame clones and leaves some out. In the table there are some 28,000 clones, roughly 89% of which are singletons. In germline, CDR1 is MNHEY, CDR2 SMNVEV (reference sequence). Trimming took 5 bases from V and 0 from J, leaving 8 bases between them. The CDR3 covers 13 residues. The sample was CD4+ T cells from peripheral blood mononuclear cells, taken in the first trimester of pregnancy. The source of this sequence is a female donor in good health, enrolled as a control in a pregnancy study. The chain employs TRBV27 and TRBJ2-7, with D tentatively TRBD2 (6 bases). The CDR3 reads CASSGGSSYEQYF. In DNA form, the CDR3 reads TGTGCCAGCAGTGGGGGGAGCTCCTACGAGCAGTACTTC.